The clone carrying this TCR beta chain showed up many times. The investigators amplified TCR beta CDR3 regions from RNA transcripts. Carried out on the TCR CDR3, a first-round RT-PCR used the HTBI primer set. TCRdb re-called the multiplex PCR reads with MiXCR, one entry per CDR3 protein. The sample lists hundreds of thousands of distinct CDR3 sequences, approximately 44% seen once, with approximately 8.2% in the top ten. V dropped 4 bases and J dropped 12 bases, with 16 bases sitting between them. The CDR3 loop spans 11 amino acids. Germline loops: CDR1 SQVTM, CDR2 ANQGSEA. This sample was included in a study of T cells in Graves' hyperthyroidism and ophthalmopathy.

The chain has TRBV29-1 and TRBJ2-7; D is ambiguous. Sample: peripheral blood or thyroid tissue (not recorded which). The receptor's source is a woman aged 18-29 years with Graves' hyperthyroidism. The CDR3 DNA follows: TGCAGCGTTGTCCCAGGCTCGAATCGGTACTTC. Protein sequence: CSVVPGSNRYF.